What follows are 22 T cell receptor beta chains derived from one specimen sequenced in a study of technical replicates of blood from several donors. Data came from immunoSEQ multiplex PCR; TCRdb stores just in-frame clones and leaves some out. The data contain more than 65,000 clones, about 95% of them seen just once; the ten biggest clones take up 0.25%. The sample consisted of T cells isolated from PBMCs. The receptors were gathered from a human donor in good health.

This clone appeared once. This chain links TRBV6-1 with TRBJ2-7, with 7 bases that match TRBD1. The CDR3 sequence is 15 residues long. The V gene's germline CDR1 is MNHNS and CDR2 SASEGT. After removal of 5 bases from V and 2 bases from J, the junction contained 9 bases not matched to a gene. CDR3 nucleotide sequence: TGTGCCAGCAGTCTAGGGACAGAGATTCCCTACGAGCAGTACTTC. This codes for CASSLGTEIPYEQYF.

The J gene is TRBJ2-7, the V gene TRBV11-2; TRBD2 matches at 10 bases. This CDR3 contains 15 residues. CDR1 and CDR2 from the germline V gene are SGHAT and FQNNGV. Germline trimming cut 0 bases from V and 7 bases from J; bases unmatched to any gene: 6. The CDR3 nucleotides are TGTGCCAGCAGCTTAGAGGAGCGGGAGGGCCAGGAGCAGTACTTC. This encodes CASSLEEREGQEQYF.

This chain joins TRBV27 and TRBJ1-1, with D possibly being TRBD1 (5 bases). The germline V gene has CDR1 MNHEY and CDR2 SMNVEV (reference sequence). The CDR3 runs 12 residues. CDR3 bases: TGTGCAGTGGGGGGGAGGAACACTGAAGCTTTCTTT. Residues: CAVGGRNTEAFF.

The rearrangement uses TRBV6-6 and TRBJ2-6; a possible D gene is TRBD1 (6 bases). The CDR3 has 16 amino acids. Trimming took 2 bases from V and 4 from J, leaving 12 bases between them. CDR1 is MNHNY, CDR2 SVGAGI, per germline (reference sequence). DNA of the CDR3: TGTGCCAGCAGTTACCCACAGGGATCGGGGGCCAACGTCCTGACTTTC. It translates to CASSYPQGSGANVLTF.

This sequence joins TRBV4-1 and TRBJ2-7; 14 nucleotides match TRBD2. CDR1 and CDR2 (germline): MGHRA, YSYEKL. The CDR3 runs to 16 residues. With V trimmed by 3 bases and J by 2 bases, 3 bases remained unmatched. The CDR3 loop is CASSQGLAGATYEQYF. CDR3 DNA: TGCGCCAGCAGCCAGGGACTAGCGGGAGCCACCTACGAGCAGTACTTC.

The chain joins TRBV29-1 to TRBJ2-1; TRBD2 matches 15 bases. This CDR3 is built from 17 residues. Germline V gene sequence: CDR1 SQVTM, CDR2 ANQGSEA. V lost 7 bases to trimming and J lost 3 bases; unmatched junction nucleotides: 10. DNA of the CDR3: TGCAGCGGGTACGGACTAGCGGGAGGGCCGGTCTACAATGAGCAGTTCTTC. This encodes CSGYGLAGGPVYNEQFF.

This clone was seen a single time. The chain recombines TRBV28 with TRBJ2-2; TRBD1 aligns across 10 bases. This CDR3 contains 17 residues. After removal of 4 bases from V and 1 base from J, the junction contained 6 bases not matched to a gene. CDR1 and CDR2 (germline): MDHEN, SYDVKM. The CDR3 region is CASSWMGTGVNTGELFF. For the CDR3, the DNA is TGTGCCAGCAGTTGGATGGGGACAGGGGTGAACACCGGGGAGCTGTTTTTT.

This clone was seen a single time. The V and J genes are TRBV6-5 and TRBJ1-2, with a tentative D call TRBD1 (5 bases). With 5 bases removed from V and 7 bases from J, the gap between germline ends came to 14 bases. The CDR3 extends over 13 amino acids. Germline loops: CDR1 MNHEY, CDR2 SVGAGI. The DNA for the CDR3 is TGTGCCAGCAGTCTAGCCCAGGGACTTGGCTACACCTTC. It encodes CASSLAQGLGYTF.

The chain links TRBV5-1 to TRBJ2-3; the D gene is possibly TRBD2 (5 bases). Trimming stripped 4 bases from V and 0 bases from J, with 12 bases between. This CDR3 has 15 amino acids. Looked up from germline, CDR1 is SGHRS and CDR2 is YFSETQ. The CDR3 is CASSPPDSSTDTQYF. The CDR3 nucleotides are TGCGCCAGCAGCCCGCCGGACTCGAGCACAGATACGCAGTATTTT.

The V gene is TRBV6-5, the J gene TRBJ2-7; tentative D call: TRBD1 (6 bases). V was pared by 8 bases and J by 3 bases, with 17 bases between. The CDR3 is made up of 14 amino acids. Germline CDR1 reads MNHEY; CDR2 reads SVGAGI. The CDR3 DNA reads TGTGCCAGCTCTCTCTACGGGACATACTACGAGCAGTACTTC. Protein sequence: CASSLYGTYYEQYF.

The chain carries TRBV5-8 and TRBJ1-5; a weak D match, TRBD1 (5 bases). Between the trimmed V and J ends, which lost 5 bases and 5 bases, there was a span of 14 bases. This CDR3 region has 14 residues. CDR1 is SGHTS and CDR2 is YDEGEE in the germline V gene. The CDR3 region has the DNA TGTGCCAGCAGTTCAGACAGCAGATATCAGCCCCAGCATTTT. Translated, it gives CASSSDSRYQPQHF. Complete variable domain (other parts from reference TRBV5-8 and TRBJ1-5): EAGVTQSPTHLIKTRGQQATLRCSPISGHTSVYWYQQALGLGLQFLLWYDEGEERNRGNFPPRFSGRQFPNYSSELNVNALELEDSALYLCASSSDSRYQPQHFGDGTRLSIL.

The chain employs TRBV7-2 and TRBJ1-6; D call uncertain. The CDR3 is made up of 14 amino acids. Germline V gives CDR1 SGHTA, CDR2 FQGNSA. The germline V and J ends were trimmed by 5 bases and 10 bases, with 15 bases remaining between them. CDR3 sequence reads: CASSPAGYDSPLHF. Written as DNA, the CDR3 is TGTGCCAGCAGCCCCGCGGGATACGACTCACCCCTCCACTTT.

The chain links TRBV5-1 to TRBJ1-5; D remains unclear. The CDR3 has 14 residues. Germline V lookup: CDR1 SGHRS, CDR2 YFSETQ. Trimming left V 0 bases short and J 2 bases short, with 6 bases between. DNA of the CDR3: TGCGCCAGCAGCTTGGAATCAGGCAATCAGCCCCAGCATTTT. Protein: CASSLESGNQPQHF.

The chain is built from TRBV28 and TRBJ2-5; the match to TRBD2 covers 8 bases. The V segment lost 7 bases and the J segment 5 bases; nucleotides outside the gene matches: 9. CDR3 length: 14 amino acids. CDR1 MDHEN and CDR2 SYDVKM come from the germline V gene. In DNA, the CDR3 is TGTGCCAGCACCCCTCACGGGGGGGGTGAGACCCAGTACTTC. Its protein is CASTPHGGGETQYF.

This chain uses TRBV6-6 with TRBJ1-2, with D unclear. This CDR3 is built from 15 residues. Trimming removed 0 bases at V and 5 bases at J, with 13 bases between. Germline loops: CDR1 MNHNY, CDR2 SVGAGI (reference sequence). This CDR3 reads CASSYSGAAVYGYTF. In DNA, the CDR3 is TGTGCCAGCAGTTACTCGGGAGCGGCAGTATATGGCTACACCTTC.

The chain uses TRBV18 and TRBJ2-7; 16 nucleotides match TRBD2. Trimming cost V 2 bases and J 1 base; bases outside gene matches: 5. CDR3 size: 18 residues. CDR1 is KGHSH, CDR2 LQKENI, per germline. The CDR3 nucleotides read TGTGCCAGCTCACCATCGGGACTAGCGGGAGGGGATTCCTACGAGCAGTACTTC. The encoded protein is CASSPSGLAGGDSYEQYF.

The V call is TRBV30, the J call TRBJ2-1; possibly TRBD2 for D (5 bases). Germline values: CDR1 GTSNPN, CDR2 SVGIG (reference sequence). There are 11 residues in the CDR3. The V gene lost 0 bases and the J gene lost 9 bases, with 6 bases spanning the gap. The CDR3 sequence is CAWSVRGEQFF. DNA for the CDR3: TGTGCCTGGAGTGTTCGGGGTGAGCAGTTCTTC. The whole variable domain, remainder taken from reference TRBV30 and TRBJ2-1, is SQTIHQWPATLVQPVGSPLSLECTVEGTSNPNLYWYRQAAGRGLQLLFYSVGIGQISSEVPQNLSASRPQDRQFILSSKKLLLSDSGFYLCAWSVRGEQFFGPGTRLTVL.

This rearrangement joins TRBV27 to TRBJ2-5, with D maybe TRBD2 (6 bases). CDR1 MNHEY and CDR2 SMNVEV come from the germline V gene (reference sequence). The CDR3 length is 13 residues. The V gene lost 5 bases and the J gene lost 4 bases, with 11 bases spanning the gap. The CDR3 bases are TGTGCCAGCAGTGCCGCGCGGGGAGAGACCCAGTACTTC. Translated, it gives CASSAARGETQYF.

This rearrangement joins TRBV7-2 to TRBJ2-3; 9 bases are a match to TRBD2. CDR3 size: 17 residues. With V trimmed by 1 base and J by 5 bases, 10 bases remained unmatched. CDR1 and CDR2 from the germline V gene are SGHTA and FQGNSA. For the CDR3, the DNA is TGTGCCAGCAGCTTAGTGGGTGCGGGGGGGCTCAGAGATACGCAGTATTTT. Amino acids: CASSLVGAGGLRDTQYF.

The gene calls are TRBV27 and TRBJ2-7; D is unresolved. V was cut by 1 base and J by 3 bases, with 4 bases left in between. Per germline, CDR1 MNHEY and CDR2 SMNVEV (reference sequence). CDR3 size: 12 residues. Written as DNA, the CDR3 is TGTGCCAGCAGTTTATACGGCTACGAGCAGTACTTC. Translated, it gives CASSLYGYEQYF.

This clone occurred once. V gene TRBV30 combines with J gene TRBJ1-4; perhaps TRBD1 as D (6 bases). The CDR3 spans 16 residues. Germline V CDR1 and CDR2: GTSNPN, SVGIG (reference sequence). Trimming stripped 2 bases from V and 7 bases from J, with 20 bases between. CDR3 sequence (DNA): TGTGCCTGGAGTCCTCAGGGGAGTAGGGCTAGTGAAAAACTGTTTTTT. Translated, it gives CAWSPQGSRASEKLFF.

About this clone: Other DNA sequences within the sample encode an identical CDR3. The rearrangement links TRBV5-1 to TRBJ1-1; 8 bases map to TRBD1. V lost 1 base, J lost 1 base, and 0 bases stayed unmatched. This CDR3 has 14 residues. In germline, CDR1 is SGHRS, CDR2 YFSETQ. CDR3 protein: CASSLTGGNTEAFF. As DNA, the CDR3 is TGCGCCAGCAGCTTGACAGGGGGGAACACTGAAGCTTTCTTT.